Given below is one T cell receptor (beta chain) in context. Germline V lookup: CDR1 SGHAT, CDR2 FQNNGV. The CDR3 extends over 16 amino acids. V lost 1 base to trimming and J lost 3 bases, with 12 bases between them. Amplification targeted TCR beta CDR3 regions from RNA transcripts. During a first-round RT-PCR of the TCR CDR3, the HTBI primer set was used. From the multiplex PCR reads, TCRdb called clonotypes with MiXCR, one entry per CDR3 protein. This sample has a few hundred thousand distinct CDR3 sequences, with around 15% found just once. These data originate in a study of T cells in Graves' hyperthyroidism and ophthalmopathy. Diagnosis rested on symptoms, serum thyroxine and TRAb, thyroid ultrasound, and orbital computed tomography.

The sequenced sample was blood. This chain connects TRBV11-2 to TRBJ1-4; D is perhaps TRBD1 (5 bases). This TCR was sampled from a woman between 40 and 55 years old with Graves' hyperthyroidism. The CDR3 reads CASSLVRGSANEKLFF. The CDR3 nucleotides read TGTGCCAGCAGCTTAGTGAGGGGTTCAGCTAATGAAAAACTGTTTTTT.